This TCR beta chain was observed in a study of human thymus T cells. To note about this clone: The target antigen is unknown.

Losses at the gene ends were 6 bases for V and 6 bases for J; bases not matched to a gene: 18. CDR3 length: 18 amino acids. Germline CDR1 is MNHEY and CDR2 is SMNVEV (reference sequence). The repertoire was sequenced with immunoSEQ multiplex PCR; TCRdb's copy has only in-frame clones and lacks some. The sample contains tens of thousands of clones, 85% to 95% of which appear only once. Thymus pieces cut out during corrective heart surgery were the tissue that was used. Among the donors, all were healthy Finnish infants having corrective surgery for congenital heart defects. Overall study findings and caveats: Unrelated individuals were reported by related research to share highly overlapping thymic repertoires.

The sequencing input was thymus tissue. The receptor was derived from a girl less than two years old with a congenital heart defect but otherwise immunologically healthy. The chain couples TRBV27 to TRBJ1-5; 9 positions match TRBD1. CDR3: CASRERTGEGGKGQPQHF. CDR3 DNA: TGTGCCAGCAGGGAGCGGACAGGGGAAGGGGGAAAAGGTCAGCCCCAGCATTTT.